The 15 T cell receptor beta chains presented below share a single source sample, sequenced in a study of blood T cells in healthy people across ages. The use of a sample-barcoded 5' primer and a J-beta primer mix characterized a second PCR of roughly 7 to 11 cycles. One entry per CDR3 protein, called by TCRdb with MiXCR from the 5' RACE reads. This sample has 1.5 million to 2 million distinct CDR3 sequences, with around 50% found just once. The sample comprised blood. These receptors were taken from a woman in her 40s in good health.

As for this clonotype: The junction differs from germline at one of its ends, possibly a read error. The CDR3 is CANSSGTGYNEQFF. Here the CDR3 DNA reads TGTGCCAACAGTTCCGGGACAGGCTACAATGAGCAGTTCTTC. V and J are TRBV6-2 or TRBV6-3 and TRBJ2-1, with 8 positions matching TRBD1. The CDR3 totals 14 residues. CDR1 and CDR2 from the germline V gene are MNHEY and SVGEGT.

This CDR3 reads CSVEDQVGFPDTQYF. Written as DNA, the CDR3 is TGCAGCGTTGAAGATCAGGTGGGGTTCCCAGATACGCAGTATTTT. The genes are TRBV29-1 and TRBJ2-3; D is uncertain. This CDR3 comprises 15 residues. The germline gives CDR1 SQVTM, CDR2 ANQGSEA. V dropped 0 bases and J dropped 4 bases, with 14 bases sitting between them.

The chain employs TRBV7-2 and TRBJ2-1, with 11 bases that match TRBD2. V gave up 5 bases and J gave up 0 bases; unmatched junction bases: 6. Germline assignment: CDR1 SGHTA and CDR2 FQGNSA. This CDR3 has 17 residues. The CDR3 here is CASSRWTSGFSYNEQFF. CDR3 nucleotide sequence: TGTGCCAGCAGCCGCTGGACTAGCGGGTTCTCCTACAATGAGCAGTTCTTC.

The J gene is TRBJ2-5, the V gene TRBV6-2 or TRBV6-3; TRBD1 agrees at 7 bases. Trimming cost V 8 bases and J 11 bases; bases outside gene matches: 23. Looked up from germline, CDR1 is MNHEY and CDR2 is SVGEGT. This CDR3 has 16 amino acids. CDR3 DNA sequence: TGTGCCAGCGTCCGGGCAGAAACGACAGGGTACAATGAGCAGTACTTC. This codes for CASVRAETTGYNEQYF.

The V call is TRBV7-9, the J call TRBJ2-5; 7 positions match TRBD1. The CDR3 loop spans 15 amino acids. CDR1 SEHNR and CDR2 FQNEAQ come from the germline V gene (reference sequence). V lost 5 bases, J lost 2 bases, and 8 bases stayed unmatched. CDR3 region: CASSALQGPQETQYF. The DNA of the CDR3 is TGTGCCAGCAGCGCGCTACAGGGGCCACAAGAGACCCAGTACTTC.

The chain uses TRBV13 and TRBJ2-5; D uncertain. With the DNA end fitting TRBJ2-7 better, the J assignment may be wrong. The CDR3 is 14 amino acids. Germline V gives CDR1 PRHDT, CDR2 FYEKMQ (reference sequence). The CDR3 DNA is TGTGCCAGCAGCTTAAATGAGGTAACCTACGAGCAGTACTTC. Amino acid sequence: CASSLNEVTYEQYF.

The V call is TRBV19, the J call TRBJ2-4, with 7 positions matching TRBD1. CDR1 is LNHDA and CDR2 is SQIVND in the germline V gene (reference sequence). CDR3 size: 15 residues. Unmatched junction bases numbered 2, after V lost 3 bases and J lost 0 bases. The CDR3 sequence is CASSMGTEAKNIQYF. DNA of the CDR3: TGTGCCAGTAGTATGGGGACAGAAGCCAAAAACATTCAGTACTTC.

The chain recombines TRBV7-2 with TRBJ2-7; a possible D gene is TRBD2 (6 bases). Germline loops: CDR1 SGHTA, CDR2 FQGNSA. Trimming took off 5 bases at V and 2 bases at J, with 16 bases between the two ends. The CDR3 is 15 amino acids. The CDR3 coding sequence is TGTGCCAGCAGCCCGGGACTCCTTACCACCTACGAGCAGTACTTC. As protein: CASSPGLLTTYEQYF.

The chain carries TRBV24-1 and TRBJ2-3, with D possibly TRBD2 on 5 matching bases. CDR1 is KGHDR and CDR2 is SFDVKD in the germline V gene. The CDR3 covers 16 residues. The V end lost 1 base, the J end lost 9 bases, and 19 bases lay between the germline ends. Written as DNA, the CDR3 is TGTGCCACCAGTGATTTCTCCGACCTCGGAGGAGGCACGCAGTATTTT. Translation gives CATSDFSDLGGGTQYF.

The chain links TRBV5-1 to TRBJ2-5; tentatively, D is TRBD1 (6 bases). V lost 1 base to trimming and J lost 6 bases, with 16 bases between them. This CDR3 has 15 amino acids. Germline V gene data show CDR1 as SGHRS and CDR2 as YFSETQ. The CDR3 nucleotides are TGCGCCAGCAGCTTGACCGCAGAGGGGGAGAAGACCCAGTACTTC. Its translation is CASSLTAEGEKTQYF.

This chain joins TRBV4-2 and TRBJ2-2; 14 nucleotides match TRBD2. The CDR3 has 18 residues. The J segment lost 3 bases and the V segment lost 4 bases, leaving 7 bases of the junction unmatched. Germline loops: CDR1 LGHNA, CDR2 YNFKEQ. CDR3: CASSPRLAGGLYTGELFF. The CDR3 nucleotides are TGTGCCAGCAGCCCGAGACTAGCGGGGGGGCTTTACACCGGGGAGCTGTTTTTT.

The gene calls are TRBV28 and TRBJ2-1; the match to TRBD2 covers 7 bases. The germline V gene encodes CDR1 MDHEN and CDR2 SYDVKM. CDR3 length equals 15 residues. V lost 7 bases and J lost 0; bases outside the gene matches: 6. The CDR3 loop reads CASTNGGFSYNEQFF. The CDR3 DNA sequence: TGTGCCAGCACAAACGGGGGGTTCTCCTACAATGAGCAGTTCTTC. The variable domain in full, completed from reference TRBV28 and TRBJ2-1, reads DVKVTQSSRYLVKRTGEKVFLECVQDMDHENMFWYRQDPGLGLRLIYFSYDVKMKEKGDIPEGYSVSREKKERFSLILESASTNQTSMYLCASTNGGFSYNEQFFGPGTRLTVL.

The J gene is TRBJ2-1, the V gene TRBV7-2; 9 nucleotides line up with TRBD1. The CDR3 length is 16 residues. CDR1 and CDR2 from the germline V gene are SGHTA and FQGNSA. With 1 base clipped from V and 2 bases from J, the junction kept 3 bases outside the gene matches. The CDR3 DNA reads TGTGCCAGCAGCTTAGGACAGGGGGGGCCCTACAATGAGCAGTTCTTC. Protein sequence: CASSLGQGGPYNEQFF. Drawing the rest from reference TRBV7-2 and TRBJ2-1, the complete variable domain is GAGVSQSPSNKVTEKGKDVELRCDPISGHTALYWYRQSLGQGLEFLIYFQGNSAPDKSGLPSDRFSAERTGGSVSTLTIQRTQQEDSAVYLCASSLGQGGPYNEQFFGPGTRLTVL.

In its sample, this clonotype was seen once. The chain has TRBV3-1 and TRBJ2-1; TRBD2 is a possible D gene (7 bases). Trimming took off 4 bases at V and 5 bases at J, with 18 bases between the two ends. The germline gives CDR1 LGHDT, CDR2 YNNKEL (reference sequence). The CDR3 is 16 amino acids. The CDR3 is CASSPNGRGLNNEQFF. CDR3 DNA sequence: TGTGCCAGCAGCCCTAATGGGCGGGGGCTTAACAATGAGCAGTTCTTC.

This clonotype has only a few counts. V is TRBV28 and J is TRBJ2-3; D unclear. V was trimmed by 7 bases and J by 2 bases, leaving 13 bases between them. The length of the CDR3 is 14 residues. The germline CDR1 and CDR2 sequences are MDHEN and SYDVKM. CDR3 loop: CASNKGYPTDTQYF. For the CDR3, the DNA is TGTGCCAGCAATAAGGGCTATCCCACAGATACGCAGTATTTT.